The 20 T cell receptor beta chains below come from one sample, sequenced in a study of vaccination and CD4 T cells after COVID-19 (dated by TCRdb to between 2022 and 2023). The receptor library was made with PCR. Reads for this sample came from an Illumina iSeq 100. DNA from cultured CD4+ T cells underwent TCR sequencing with the Oncomine TCR Beta short-read assay at the Johns Hopkins FTIC core. TCRdb trimmed the raw reads at Q25, called clones with MiXCR and kept productive beta chains. One record per CDR3 amino acid sequence lists the most common genes and DNA. Counted in this sample were about 23,000 distinct CDR3 sequences; 67% of them appeared once. The ten largest clones take up about 20% of the sample. This sample's treatment or condition label indicates: approximately 10-day PBMC culture with coronavirus spike peptide pools or control peptides (ViraFEST assay). What these receptors recognize is not known.

This sample comprised CD4+ T cells from blood, cultured in vitro, obtained after SARS-CoV-2 vaccination. These receptor sequences come from a human donor who received a COVID-19 vaccine.

The V and J genes are TRBV2 and TRBJ2-3, with TRBD1 matching 10 bases. The V and J ends lost 8 bases and 4 bases, in that order; junction bases with no gene match: 3. Germline V gives CDR1 SNHLY, CDR2 FYNNEI. The CDR3 contains 13 residues. The CDR3 reads CASYDRGPDTQYF. CDR3 sequence (DNA): TGTGCCAGCTATGACAGGGGGCCAGATACGCAGTATTTT.

J is TRBJ1-5 and V is TRBV2, with 8 bases fitting TRBD1. CDR1 and CDR2 from the germline V gene are SNHLY and FYNNEI. V shed 4 bases, J shed 0 bases, and the junction held 11 bases outside the gene matches. The CDR3 totals 18 residues. The CDR3 region is CASSGRDRWVDSNQPQHF. The CDR3 DNA reads TGTGCCAGCAGTGGCCGGGACAGGTGGGTTGATAGCAATCAGCCCCAGCATTTT.

This chain uses TRBV20-1 with TRBJ2-3; D perhaps matches TRBD2 (7 bases). Germline V gene sequence: CDR1 DFQATT, CDR2 SNEGSKA (reference sequence). The length of the CDR3 is 13 residues. V lost 5 bases to trimming and J lost 5 bases, with 14 bases between them. CDR3 sequence (DNA): TGCAGTGCTTTAGGGCGGGGGCAAGATACGCAGTATTTT. Protein sequence: CSALGRGQDTQYF.

The V gene is TRBV10-3, the J gene TRBJ1-2, with 8 bases matching TRBD1. Germline lookup yields CDR1 ENHRY and CDR2 SYGVKD. J was trimmed by 6 bases and V by 6 bases; bases with no gene match: 9. This CDR3 has 14 residues. The chain's CDR3 is CAIRAGTGVDGYTF. The CDR3, as DNA: TGTGCCATCAGGGCCGGGACAGGAGTGGATGGCTACACCTTC.

DNA for the CDR3: TGTGCCAGCAGCCAAGATGGAGGGGGCTTGGTTGCTTTCTTT. Its protein product is CASSQDGGGLVAFF. The gene calls are TRBV3-1 and TRBJ1-1, with TRBD1 matching 7 bases. The V segment lost 0 bases and the J segment 11 bases; nucleotides outside the gene matches: 9. This CDR3 comprises 14 residues. Germline CDR1 is LGHDT and CDR2 is YNNKEL (reference sequence).

The chain joins TRBV6-1 to TRBJ2-3, with D possibly TRBD1 on 5 matching bases. Germline CDR1 is MNHNS and CDR2 is SASEGT. CDR3 length equals 16 residues. V lost 2 bases to trimming and J lost 0 bases, with 12 bases between them. The CDR3 DNA follows: TGTGCCAGCAGTGAAAATGGGGCGGACAGCACAGATACGCAGTATTTT. The encoded protein is CASSENGADSTDTQYF.

V gene TRBV9 combines with J gene TRBJ1-1; D ambiguous. The germline V and J ends were trimmed by 4 bases and 10 bases, with 17 bases remaining between them. Germline loops: CDR1 SGDLS, CDR2 YYNGEE. The CDR3 spans 13 residues. In DNA form, the CDR3 reads TGTGCCAGCAGCCCCCGCGGGGATGAGGGAGCTTTCTTT. This translates into CASSPRGDEGAFF.

The genes are TRBV7-2 and TRBJ1-2, with D maybe TRBD1 (6 bases). In germline, CDR1 is SGHTA, CDR2 FQGNSA. The CDR3 loop spans 13 amino acids. V was shortened by 5 bases and J by 5 bases, with 12 bases between the two germline ends. DNA for the CDR3: TGTGCCAGCAGCCTAGGGGGGCAATATGGCTACACCTTC. Translation gives CASSLGGQYGYTF.

CDR3 sequence reads: CSARDSGAGGRETQYF. The DNA of the CDR3 is TGCAGTGCTAGAGATTCAGGGGCAGGGGGCCGAGAGACCCAGTACTTC. This chain uses TRBV20-1 with TRBJ2-5, with 8 bases aligning to TRBD1. V dropped 0 bases and J dropped 4; count of bases not matched to a gene: 10. CDR1 is DFQATT and CDR2 is SNEGSKA in the germline V gene (reference sequence). CDR3 length equals 16 residues.

The chain has TRBV20-1 and TRBJ1-2; 10 nucleotides line up with TRBD1. Germline values: CDR1 DFQATT, CDR2 SNEGSKA (reference sequence). With 7 bases clipped from V and 10 bases from J, the junction kept 24 bases outside the gene matches. CDR3 length equals 17 residues. The CDR3 sequence: CSVRSGAGQGVLSPYTF. The CDR3 coding sequence is TGCAGTGTTCGCTCCGGGGCCGGACAGGGGGTGCTGTCCCCCTACACCTTC.

The sample holds one count of this clonotype. The chain links TRBV5-1 to TRBJ1-1, with no clear D. V gave up 2 bases and J gave up 5 bases, with 13 bases separating them. Germline V lookup: CDR1 SGHRS, CDR2 YFSETQ. The CDR3 covers 14 residues. Written as DNA, the CDR3 is TGCGCCAGCAGCTTTTCCGGGCGCGGGACTGAAGCTTTCTTT. This translates into CASSFSGRGTEAFF.

The rearrangement links TRBV20-1 to TRBJ2-3; D tentatively reads TRBD1 or TRBD2 (6 bases each). The V end was cut by 3 bases, the J end by 5 bases, with 18 bases between. The CDR3 sequence is 15 residues long. CDR1 and CDR2 (germline): DFQATT, SNEGSKA (reference sequence). CDR3 nucleotide sequence: TGCAGTGCTAGGGCCCGGGGCAGGGGAGGAGATACGCAGTATTTT. It specifies CSARARGRGGDTQYF.

The genes are TRBV5-4 and TRBJ2-4; perhaps TRBD1 as D (5 bases). CDR3 length: 14 amino acids. Germline V CDR1 and CDR2: SGHNT, YYREEE (reference sequence). V lost 2 bases to trimming and J lost 5 bases, with 11 bases between them. The CDR3 sequence is CASSFQGIQNIQYF. The DNA for the CDR3 is TGTGCCAGCAGCTTCCAGGGTATCCAAAACATTCAGTACTTC.

The V gene is TRBV7-2, the J gene TRBJ1-2; D uncertain. Trimming took 0 bases from V and 3 from J, leaving 11 bases between them. Germline CDR1 reads SGHTA; CDR2 reads FQGNSA. This CDR3 region has 15 residues. The CDR3 spells CASSLARVQDYGYTF. CDR3 bases: TGTGCCAGCAGCTTAGCGAGGGTTCAGGACTATGGCTACACCTTC.

V gene TRBV21-1 combines with J gene TRBJ2-2; the DNA was not compared with TRBD2, the D call given in the table. TRBV21-1 is a known pseudogene. This CDR3 has 18 amino acids. CDR3 region: CASSKGSSFLRATGELFF. The CDR3 DNA reads TGTGCCAGCAGCAAAGGGTCATCCTTTTTGAGGGCCACCGGGGAGCTGTTTTTT.

V gene TRBV30 combines with J gene TRBJ1-2; a possible D gene is TRBD1 (5 bases). The CDR3 spans 16 residues. V shed 5 bases and J shed 4 bases, with 23 bases lying between them. Looked up from germline, CDR1 is GTSNPN and CDR2 is SVGIG (reference sequence). For the CDR3, the DNA is TGTGCCTGGTTCCCCTCACGGGGACCGAGAGGCTATGGCTACACCTTC. Its protein product is CAWFPSRGPRGYGYTF.

The gene calls are TRBV7-8 and TRBJ2-7, with D tentatively TRBD1 or TRBD2 (5 bases each). This CDR3 has 13 amino acids. The germline V gene encodes CDR1 SGHVS and CDR2 FQNEAQ. V was trimmed by 2 bases and J by 7 bases, leaving 12 bases between them. CDR3 nucleotide sequence: TGTGCCAGCAGCTTAAAGGGGCGAGGGGAGCAGTACTTC. Translated, it gives CASSLKGRGEQYF.

The V and J genes are TRBV20-1 and TRBJ1-2; 9 nucleotides align to TRBD1. Germline V gene sequence: CDR1 DFQATT, CDR2 SNEGSKA (reference sequence). After removal of 3 bases from V and 5 bases from J, the junction contained 7 bases not matched to a gene. The CDR3 covers 14 residues. The CDR3 nucleotides are TGCAGTGCTAGCCGGGACAGGGTAGAGTATGGCTACACCTTC. This translates into CSASRDRVEYGYTF.

The chain carries TRBV20-1 and TRBJ2-7, with 11 bases that match TRBD2. Per the germline V gene, CDR1 is DFQATT and CDR2 is SNEGSKA (reference sequence). The CDR3 sequence is 15 residues long. The V segment lost 5 bases and the J segment 1 base; nucleotides outside the gene matches: 7. The CDR3: CSASPGTSGSYEQYF. Here the CDR3 DNA reads TGCAGTGCTTCTCCCGGGACTAGCGGATCCTACGAGCAGTACTTC.

The rearrangement uses TRBV2 and TRBJ1-2, with D unresolved. Germline CDR1 reads SNHLY; CDR2 reads FYNNEI. This CDR3 is built from 13 residues. The V and J ends lost 3 bases and 8 bases respectively, with 13 bases between them. The CDR3 bases are TGTGCCAGCAGTGAGCAGAAGACAATCGGCTACACCTTC. Protein product: CASSEQKTIGYTF.